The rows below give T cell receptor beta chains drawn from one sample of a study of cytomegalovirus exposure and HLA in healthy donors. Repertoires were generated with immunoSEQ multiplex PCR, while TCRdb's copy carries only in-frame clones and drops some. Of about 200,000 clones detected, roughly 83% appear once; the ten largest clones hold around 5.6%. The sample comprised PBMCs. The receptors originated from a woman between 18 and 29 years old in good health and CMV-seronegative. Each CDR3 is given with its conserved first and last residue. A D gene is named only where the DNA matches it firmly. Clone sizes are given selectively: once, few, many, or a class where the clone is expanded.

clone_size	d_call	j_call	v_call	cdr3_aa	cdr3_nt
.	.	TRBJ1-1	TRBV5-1	CASSSDQTNTEAFF	TGCGCCAGCAGCTCTGATCAGACGAACACTGAAGCTTTCTTT
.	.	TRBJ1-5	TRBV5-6	CASSLRSNSNQPQHF	TGTGCCAGCAGCTTGAGGTCGAATAGCAATCAGCCCCAGCATTTT
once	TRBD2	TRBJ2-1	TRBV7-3	CASSPGLAGEQFF	TGTGCCAGCAGCCCGGGACTAGCGGGTGAGCAGTTCTTC
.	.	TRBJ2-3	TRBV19	CASSIARTDTQYF	TGTGCCAGTAGTATAGCGCGCACAGATACGCAGTATTTT
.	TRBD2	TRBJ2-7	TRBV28	CASSLYGAGGPYEQYF	TGTGCCAGCAGTTTATATGGAGCGGGAGGCCCCTACGAGCAGTACTTC
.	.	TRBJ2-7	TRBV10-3	CAISEGRDGTLWYEQYF	TGTGCCATCAGTGAGGGGCGGGACGGGACTCTGTGGTACGAGCAGTACTTC
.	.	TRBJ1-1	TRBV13	CASSPRPRDEAFF	TGTGCCAGCAGCCCCCGTCCTCGGGACGAAGCTTTCTTT
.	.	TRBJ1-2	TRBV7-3	CASSPSGTYYGYTF	TGTGCCAGCAGCCCCTCCGGGACCTACTATGGCTACACCTTC
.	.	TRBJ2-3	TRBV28	CASSLGTIDRDTQYF	TGTGCCAGCAGTTTAGGGACGATCGACAGGGATACGCAGTATTTT
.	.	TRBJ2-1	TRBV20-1	CSARVGNEQFF	TGCAGTGCCCGAGTGGGCAATGAGCAGTTCTTC
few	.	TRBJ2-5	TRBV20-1	CSTKETQYF	TGCAGTACCAAAGAGACCCAGTACTTC
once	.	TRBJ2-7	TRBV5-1	CASSFEGRVYEQYF	TGCGCCAGCAGCTTCGAGGGCCGCGTATACGAGCAGTACTTC
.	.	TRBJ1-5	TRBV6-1	CASSEFQENNQPQHF	TGTGCCAGCAGTGAATTCCAGGAGAACAATCAGCCCCAGCATTTT
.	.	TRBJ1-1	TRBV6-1	CASMRGGAGTEAFF	TGTGCCAGCATGAGGGGTGGCGCGGGGACTGAAGCTTTCTTT
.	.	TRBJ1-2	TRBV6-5	CASRSDTTNYGYTF	TGTGCCAGCAGGTCGGACACAACTAACTATGGCTACACCTTC
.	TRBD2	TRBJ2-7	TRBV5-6	CASSLRLAGWVEQYF	TGTGCCAGCAGCTTGAGGCTAGCGGGATGGGTCGAGCAGTACTTC
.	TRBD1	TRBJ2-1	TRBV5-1	CASSYGTGYTNEQFF	TGCGCCAGCAGCTACGGGACAGGGTATACGAATGAGCAGTTCTTC
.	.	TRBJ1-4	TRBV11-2	CASSLDLEGWGEKLFF	TGTGCCAGCAGCTTAGATCTGGAGGGCTGGGGTGAAAAACTGTTTTTT
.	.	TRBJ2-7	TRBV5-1	CASSSYPTGEYF	TGCGCCAGCAGCTCATACCCGACAGGAGAGTACTTC
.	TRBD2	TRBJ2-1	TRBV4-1	CASSPGVGLAGGSNEQFF	TGCGCCAGCAGCCCCGGGGTCGGACTAGCGGGAGGTTCCAATGAGCAGTTCTTC
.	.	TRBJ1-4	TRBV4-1	CASSQDSGDANEKLFF	TGCGCCAGCAGCCAAGATTCCGGGGACGCCAACGAAAAACTGTTTTTT
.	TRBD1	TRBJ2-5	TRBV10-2	CASSEWTGGGETQYF	TGCGCCAGCAGTGAGTGGACAGGGGGTGGAGAGACCCAGTACTTC